The TCR beta chain under discussion was sequenced for a study of molecular identifiers for immune sequencing clone quantification. Study details: In replicates, the authors split RNA from roughly 18,000 or 92,000 naive CD8 cells five ways and sequenced four.

This CDR3 has 15 amino acids. Germline lookup yields CDR1 MDHEN and CDR2 SYDVKM. Trimming took 5 bases from V and 0 from J, leaving 14 bases between them. TCRdb recomputed calls from the PCR reads with MiXCR, one row per CDR3 protein. The repertoire holds about 330,000 distinct CDR3 sequences, with roughly a quarter as singletons. What was sequenced was naive CD8+ T cells from blood, with Jurkat cell RNA spiked in. The subset is: FACS-sorted CD8+CD4-CCR7+CD45RA+ naive T cells. This receptor was obtained from a human donor in good health. Some libraries in this study had Jurkat cell RNA spiked in. The V gene is TRBV28, the J gene TRBJ2-7; TRBD1 is a possible D gene (5 bases). The CDR3 is CASSKGPGPSYEQYF. CDR3 sequence (DNA): TGTGCCAGCAGTAAAGGACCAGGGCCCTCCTACGAGCAGTACTTC.